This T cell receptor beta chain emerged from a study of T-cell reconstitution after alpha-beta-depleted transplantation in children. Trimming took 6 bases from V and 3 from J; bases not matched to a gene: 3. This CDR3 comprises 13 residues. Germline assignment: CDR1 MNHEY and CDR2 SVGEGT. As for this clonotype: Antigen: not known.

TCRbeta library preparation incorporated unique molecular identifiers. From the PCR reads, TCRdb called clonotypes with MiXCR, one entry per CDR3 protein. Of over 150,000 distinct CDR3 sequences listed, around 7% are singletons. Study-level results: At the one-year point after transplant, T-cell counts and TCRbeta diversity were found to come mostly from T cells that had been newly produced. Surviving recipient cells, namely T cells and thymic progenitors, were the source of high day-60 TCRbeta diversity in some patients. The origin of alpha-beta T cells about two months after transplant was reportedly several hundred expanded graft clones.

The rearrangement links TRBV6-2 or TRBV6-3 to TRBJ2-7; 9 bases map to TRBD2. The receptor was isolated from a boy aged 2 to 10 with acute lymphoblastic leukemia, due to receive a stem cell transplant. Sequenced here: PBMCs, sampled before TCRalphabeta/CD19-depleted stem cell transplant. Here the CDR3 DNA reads TGTGCCAGCAGAACTAGCGGGTGCTACGAGCAGTACTTC. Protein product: CASRTSGCYEQYF.